This T cell receptor (beta chain) was retrieved from a study of Graves' ophthalmopathy and Graves' hyperthyroidism. On this clonotype: One end of the junction is discordant with germline, which a read error may explain.

Amplification of the TCR beta CDR3 regions used RNA transcripts (as template). Second-round multiplex PCR came after first-round RT-PCR with HTBI primers. Each CDR3 protein gets one entry after TCRdb re-called the multiplex PCR reads with MiXCR. The sample carries more than 300,000 distinct CDR3 sequences, about 15% recorded once. Input material: peripheral blood. This TCR was sampled from an adult woman with stable Graves' hyperthyroidism.

CDR3 in amino acids: CATSDPTSGSYEQYF. In nucleotides, the CDR3 is TGTGCCACCAGTGACCCGACTAGCGGTTCCTACGAGCAGTACTTC. The chain employs TRBV12-3 or TRBV12-4 and TRBJ2-7; 9 positions match TRBD2. The CDR3 has 15 residues.